Included here is one T cell receptor beta chain sequence, with context. Assignments of participants to cohorts depended upon their own reported clinical history. Either two negative PCRs, clearance, or symptom resolution qualified Cohort 3 donors as recovered. This CDR3 comprises 13 residues. Germline-derived CDR1 and CDR2 are GTSNPN and SVGIG (reference sequence). V lost 4 bases and J lost 2; bases outside the gene matches: 4. The record originates from a study of blood T cell repertoires in COVID-19. Overall study context: COVID-19 samples, acute and convalescent, were from the United States, Italy and Spain. The cDNA or gDNA used as material had been derived from T cells, B-cell-depleted T cells, or PBMCs.

Only in-frame clones appear in the TCRdb table, and some are missing; sequencing was by immunoSEQ multiplex PCR. The sample shows more than 300,000 clones, 86% of them seen only once. This TCR came from a man aged 25-45 years who had recovered from COVID-19. The sample was PBMCs or T cells enriched from blood (not recorded which). This chain uses TRBV30 with TRBJ2-7; 8 bases agree with TRBD1. CDR3 loop: CAWKGTGPYEQYF. CDR3 nucleotides: TGTGCCTGGAAAGGGACAGGTCCCTACGAGCAGTACTTC.